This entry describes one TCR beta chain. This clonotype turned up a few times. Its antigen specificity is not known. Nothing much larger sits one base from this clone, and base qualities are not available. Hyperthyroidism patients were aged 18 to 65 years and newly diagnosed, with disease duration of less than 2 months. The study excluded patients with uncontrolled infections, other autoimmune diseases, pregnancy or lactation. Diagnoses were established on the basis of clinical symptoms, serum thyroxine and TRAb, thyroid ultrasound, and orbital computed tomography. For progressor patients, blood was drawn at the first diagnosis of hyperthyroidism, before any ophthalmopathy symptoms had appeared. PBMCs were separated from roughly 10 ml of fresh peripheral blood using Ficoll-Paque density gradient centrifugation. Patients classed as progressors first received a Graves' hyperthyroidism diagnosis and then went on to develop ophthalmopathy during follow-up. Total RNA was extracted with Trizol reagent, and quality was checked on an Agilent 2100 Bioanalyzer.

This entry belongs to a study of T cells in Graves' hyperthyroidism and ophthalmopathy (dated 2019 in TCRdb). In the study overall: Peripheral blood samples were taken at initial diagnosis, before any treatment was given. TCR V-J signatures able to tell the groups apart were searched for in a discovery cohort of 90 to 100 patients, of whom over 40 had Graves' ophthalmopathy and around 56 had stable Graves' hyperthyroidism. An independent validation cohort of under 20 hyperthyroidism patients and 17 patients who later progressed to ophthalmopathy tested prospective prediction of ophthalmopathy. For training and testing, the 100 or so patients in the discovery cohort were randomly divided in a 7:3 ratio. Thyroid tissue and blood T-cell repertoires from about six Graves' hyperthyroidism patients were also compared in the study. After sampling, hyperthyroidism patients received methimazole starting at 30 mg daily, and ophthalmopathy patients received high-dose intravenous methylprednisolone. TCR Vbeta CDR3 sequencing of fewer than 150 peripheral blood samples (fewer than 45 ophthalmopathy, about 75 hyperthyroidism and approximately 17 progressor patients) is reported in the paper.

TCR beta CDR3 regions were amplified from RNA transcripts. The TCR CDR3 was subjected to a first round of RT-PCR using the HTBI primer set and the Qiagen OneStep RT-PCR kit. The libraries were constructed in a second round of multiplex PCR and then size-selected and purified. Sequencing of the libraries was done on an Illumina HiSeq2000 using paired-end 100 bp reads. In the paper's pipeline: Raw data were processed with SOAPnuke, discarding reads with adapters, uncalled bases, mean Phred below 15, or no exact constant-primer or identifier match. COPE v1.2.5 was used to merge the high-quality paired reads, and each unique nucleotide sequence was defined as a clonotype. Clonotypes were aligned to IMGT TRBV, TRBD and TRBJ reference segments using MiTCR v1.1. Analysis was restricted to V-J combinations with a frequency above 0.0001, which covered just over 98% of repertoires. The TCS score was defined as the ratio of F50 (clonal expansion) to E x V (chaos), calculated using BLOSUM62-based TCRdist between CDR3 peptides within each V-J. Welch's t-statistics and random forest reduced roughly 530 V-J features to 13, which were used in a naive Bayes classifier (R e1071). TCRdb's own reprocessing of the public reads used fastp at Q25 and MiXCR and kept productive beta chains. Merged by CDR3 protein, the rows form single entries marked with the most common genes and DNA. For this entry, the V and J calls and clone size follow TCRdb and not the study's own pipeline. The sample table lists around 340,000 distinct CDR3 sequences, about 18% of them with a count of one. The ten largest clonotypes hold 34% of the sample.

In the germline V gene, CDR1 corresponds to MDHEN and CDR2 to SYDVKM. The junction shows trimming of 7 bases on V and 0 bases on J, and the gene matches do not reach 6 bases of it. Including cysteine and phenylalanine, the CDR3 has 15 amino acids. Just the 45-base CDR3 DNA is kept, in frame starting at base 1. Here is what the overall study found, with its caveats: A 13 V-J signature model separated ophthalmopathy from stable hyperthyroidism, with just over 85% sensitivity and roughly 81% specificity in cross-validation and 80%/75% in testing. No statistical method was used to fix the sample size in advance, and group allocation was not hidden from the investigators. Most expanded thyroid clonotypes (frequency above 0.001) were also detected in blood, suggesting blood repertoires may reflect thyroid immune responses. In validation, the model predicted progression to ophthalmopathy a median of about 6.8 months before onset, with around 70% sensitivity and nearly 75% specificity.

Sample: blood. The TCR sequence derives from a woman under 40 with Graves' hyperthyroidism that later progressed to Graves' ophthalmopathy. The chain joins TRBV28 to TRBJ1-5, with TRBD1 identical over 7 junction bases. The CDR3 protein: CASTQGVNSNQPQHF. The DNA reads TGTGCCAGCACCCAGGGGGTAAATAGCAATCAGCCCCAGCATTTT.